One T cell receptor (beta chain) is described in this entry. This entry belongs to a study of blood T cell repertoires in COVID-19. Study-level background: The United States, Italy and Spain supplied acute and convalescent COVID-19 samples.

Germline trimming cut 5 bases from V and 6 bases from J; bases unmatched to any gene: 12. The CDR3 contains 15 residues. Germline V lookup: CDR1 GTSNPN, CDR2 SVGIG (reference sequence). Living in roughly 23 US areas, the participants were between roughly 18 and 89 years of age. In the authors' workflow: By means of reference gene primer amplification, nucleated cell counts were estimated. The assay was immunoSEQ multiplex PCR, and TCRdb's table has in-frame clones only and misses some. That table gives V, J and clone size, and the DNA gave D and trimming. The sample records 150,000 to 200,000 clones, about 91% being singletons.

The chain links TRBV30 to TRBJ2-2, with 7 bases aligning to TRBD1. Sequenced input: PBMCs or T cells enriched from blood (not recorded which). This TCR derives from a woman in her thirties or forties with acute COVID-19. The CDR3 DNA follows: TGTGCCTGGGGAACGACAGGGATCGGGGCCGGGGAGCTGTTTTTT. It specifies CAWGTTGIGAGELFF. Together with reference TRBV30 and TRBJ2-2, the CDR3 gives the full variable domain: SQTIHQWPATLVQPVGSPLSLECTVEGTSNPNLYWYRQAAGRGLQLLFYSVGIGQISSEVPQNLSASRPQDRQFILSSKKLLLSDSGFYLCAWGTTGIGAGELFFGEGSRLTVL.